These T cell receptor beta chains were read from a single sample in a study of blood T cell repertoires in COVID-19. Profiled with immunoSEQ multiplex PCR; TCRdb holds only in-frame clones, not every one. The data show hundreds of thousands of clones, 86% seen once. The sequencing input was PBMCs or T cells enriched from blood (not recorded which). The receptors derive from a woman between 45 and 65 years old who had recovered from COVID-19. Each CDR3 is given with its conserved first and last residue. The order of the fields is CDR3 DNA, CDR3 protein, J gene, V gene, clone size, D gene. D genes are given only for firm matches. Size is stated for part of the rows, as once, few or many counts, or as a class when the clone is expanded.

cdr3_nt: TGTGCCAGTAGTATAGATGCGGGAGGCTGGGCAGATACGCAGTATTTT; cdr3_aa: CASSIDAGGWADTQYF; j_call: TRBJ2-3; v_call: TRBV19; clone_size: .; d_call: TRBD2
cdr3_nt: TGTGCCAGCAGTTCAAACTGGGGGGGCAGTCTGTACTATGGCTACACCTTC; cdr3_aa: CASSSNWGGSLYYGYTF; j_call: TRBJ1-2; v_call: TRBV27; clone_size: .; d_call: .
cdr3_nt: TGTGCCAGCAGTTCCCTGACAGTTATGAACACTGAAGCTTTCTTT; cdr3_aa: CASSSLTVMNTEAFF; j_call: TRBJ1-1; v_call: TRBV6-5; clone_size: .; d_call: .
cdr3_nt: TGTGCCAGCAGCTTAAATTTAGAGGCAGGGCCCATAGGCAATCAGCCCCAGCATTTT; cdr3_aa: CASSLNLEAGPIGNQPQHF; j_call: TRBJ1-5; v_call: TRBV7-4; clone_size: .; d_call: .
cdr3_nt: TGTGCCGGGCACCGGGACAGGGCGTACGAGCAGTACTTC; cdr3_aa: CAGHRDRAYEQYF; j_call: TRBJ2-7; v_call: TRBV2; clone_size: .; d_call: TRBD1
cdr3_nt: TGCGCCAGCAGTGACAGGGGCCTACCGAACACTGAAGCTTTCTTT; cdr3_aa: CASSDRGLPNTEAFF; j_call: TRBJ1-1; v_call: TRBV4-1; clone_size: .; d_call: TRBD1
cdr3_nt: TGTGCCAGCAGCCAAGATCGGGAAACTGAAGCTTTCTTT; cdr3_aa: CASSQDRETEAFF; j_call: TRBJ1-1; v_call: TRBV14; clone_size: .; d_call: .
cdr3_nt: TGTGCCAGTACATTTCCGGGACTAGCGGGTACTACCGGGGGGACCGGGGAGCTGTTTTTT; cdr3_aa: CASTFPGLAGTTGGTGELFF; j_call: TRBJ2-2; v_call: TRBV19; clone_size: .; d_call: TRBD2
cdr3_nt: TGTGCCAGCAGTGTATTACTCGCAGATACGCAGTATTTT; cdr3_aa: CASSVLLADTQYF; j_call: TRBJ2-3; v_call: TRBV12-3/TRBV12-4; clone_size: once; d_call: .
cdr3_nt: TGTGCCAGCAGCTTTGGGACAGGGGATGAAAAACTGTTTTTT; cdr3_aa: CASSFGTGDEKLFF; j_call: TRBJ1-4; v_call: TRBV13; clone_size: .; d_call: TRBD1
cdr3_nt: TGCGCCAGCAGCCAATTACCAAAACTTGGCTACACCTTC; cdr3_aa: CASSQLPKLGYTF; j_call: TRBJ1-2; v_call: TRBV4-1; clone_size: once; d_call: .
cdr3_nt: TGTGCCAGCAGTCCCGTCAGGGGGCCGGCCAAAAACATTCAGTACTTC; cdr3_aa: CASSPVRGPAKNIQYF; j_call: TRBJ2-4; v_call: TRBV6-2/TRBV6-3; clone_size: .; d_call: TRBD1
cdr3_nt: TGTGCCAGCAGCGTAAGTGAACTCTTCACAGATACGCAGTATTTT; cdr3_aa: CASSVSELFTDTQYF; j_call: TRBJ2-3; v_call: TRBV5-5; clone_size: .; d_call: .
cdr3_nt: TGTGCCAGCCAAGAGGACACCGGGGAGCTGTTTTTT; cdr3_aa: CASQEDTGELFF; j_call: TRBJ2-2; v_call: TRBV18; clone_size: .; d_call: .
cdr3_nt: TGTGCCAGCTCACACGCGACAGGGGCTGGAAACACCATATATTTT; cdr3_aa: CASSHATGAGNTIYF; j_call: TRBJ1-3; v_call: TRBV18; clone_size: .; d_call: TRBD1
cdr3_nt: TGCGCCAGCAGCCAGAGCGTCAGGGATCCTTATGGCTACACCTTC; cdr3_aa: CASSQSVRDPYGYTF; j_call: TRBJ1-2; v_call: TRBV4-3; clone_size: .; d_call: .
cdr3_nt: TGTGCCAGTAACAACGGAGGGAGGAATGAGCAGTTCTTC; cdr3_aa: CASNNGGRNEQFF; j_call: TRBJ2-1; v_call: TRBV19; clone_size: .; d_call: .
cdr3_nt: TGCGCCAGCAGCTTGCAGGGTTACTCTGGAAACACCATATATTTT; cdr3_aa: CASSLQGYSGNTIYF; j_call: TRBJ1-3; v_call: TRBV5-1; clone_size: .; d_call: .
cdr3_nt: TGTGCCAGCAGCCGGAATAGCGGGACTAGCACAGATACGCAGTATTTT; cdr3_aa: CASSRNSGTSTDTQYF; j_call: TRBJ2-3; v_call: TRBV11-2; clone_size: .; d_call: TRBD2
cdr3_nt: TGTGCCAGCAGTCGGATAGACAGGGACAGAGATACGCAGTATTTT; cdr3_aa: CASSRIDRDRDTQYF; j_call: TRBJ2-3; v_call: TRBV28; clone_size: .; d_call: TRBD1
cdr3_nt: TGTGCCACCAGCAGAGACGGTAGCAATCAGCCCCAGCATTTT; cdr3_aa: CATSRDGSNQPQHF; j_call: TRBJ1-5; v_call: TRBV15; clone_size: .; d_call: .
cdr3_nt: TGTGCCAGCAGTTTATTGGGGCTCAACCCCGACGAGCAGTACTTC; cdr3_aa: CASSLLGLNPDEQYF; j_call: TRBJ2-7; v_call: TRBV27; clone_size: once; d_call: .
cdr3_nt: TGTGCCTGGAGTGTTGGCGGGGGGCCGGAGACCCAGTACTTC; cdr3_aa: CAWSVGGGPETQYF; j_call: TRBJ2-5; v_call: TRBV30; clone_size: .; d_call: TRBD2
cdr3_nt: TGTGCCAGCAGTTTCTTACTAGCGGGAGAGACCCAGTACTTC; cdr3_aa: CASSFLLAGETQYF; j_call: TRBJ2-5; v_call: TRBV28; clone_size: .; d_call: TRBD2
cdr3_nt: TGTGCCACCAGCAGAGATAGCGCCAGAAGAATCAATCAGCCCCAGCATTTT; cdr3_aa: CATSRDSARRINQPQHF; j_call: TRBJ1-5; v_call: TRBV15; clone_size: .; d_call: .
cdr3_nt: TGTGCCAGCAGTGAGTTGGACACCTCCCGGAACGCCATATATTTT; cdr3_aa: CASSELDTSRNAIYF; j_call: TRBJ1-3; v_call: TRBV2; clone_size: .; d_call: .
cdr3_nt: TGTGCCAGTAGTTATATTCGGGGGTGGGATGAGCAGTTCTTC; cdr3_aa: CASSYIRGWDEQFF; j_call: TRBJ2-1; v_call: TRBV19; clone_size: .; d_call: .
cdr3_nt: TGTGCCAGCAGCACGGACAGGACTAGCGTTATGAAGCAGTACTTC; cdr3_aa: CASSTDRTSVMKQYF; j_call: TRBJ2-7; v_call: TRBV5-4; clone_size: once; d_call: TRBD2
cdr3_nt: TGTGCCAGCAGCCGATCAGGGGGCAATCAGCCCCAGCATTTT; cdr3_aa: CASSRSGGNQPQHF; j_call: TRBJ1-5; v_call: TRBV7-6; clone_size: .; d_call: .
cdr3_nt: TGCAGCGTTGTGCCCGGGACAGGGGTTGTAGATACGCAGTATTTT; cdr3_aa: CSVVPGTGVVDTQYF; j_call: TRBJ2-3; v_call: TRBV29-1; clone_size: .; d_call: TRBD1
cdr3_nt: TGTGCCAGCAGTTTATTCCAGGGAAGCCAGCCCCAGCATTTT; cdr3_aa: CASSLFQGSQPQHF; j_call: TRBJ1-5; v_call: TRBV27; clone_size: .; d_call: .
cdr3_nt: TGTGCCAGCTCTTCCCTAGCGGGAGAGTCCGAGCAGTACTTC; cdr3_aa: CASSSLAGESEQYF; j_call: TRBJ2-7; v_call: TRBV18; clone_size: .; d_call: TRBD2
cdr3_nt: TGCAGCGTTGGGGGACAGCGAGGGGTGAACACTGAAGCTTTCTTT; cdr3_aa: CSVGGQRGVNTEAFF; j_call: TRBJ1-1; v_call: TRBV29-1; clone_size: .; d_call: TRBD1
cdr3_nt: TGTGCCAGCAGCCGGGACAGGGAGGATACGCAGTATTTT; cdr3_aa: CASSRDREDTQYF; j_call: TRBJ2-3; v_call: TRBV5-4; clone_size: .; d_call: TRBD1
cdr3_nt: TGCGCCAGCAGCTTAACAGGGGGTCCTGGAAACACCATATATTTT; cdr3_aa: CASSLTGGPGNTIYF; j_call: TRBJ1-3; v_call: TRBV5-1; clone_size: .; d_call: TRBD1
cdr3_nt: TGTGCCAGCTCACCACAGACAGGCGATGAGCAGTTCTTC; cdr3_aa: CASSPQTGDEQFF; j_call: TRBJ2-1; v_call: TRBV18; clone_size: .; d_call: .
cdr3_nt: TGTGCCAGCAGTCGCAACCCGGGACAGGGTGGATACGAGCAGTACTTC; cdr3_aa: CASSRNPGQGGYEQYF; j_call: TRBJ2-7; v_call: TRBV3-1/TRBV3-2; clone_size: .; d_call: TRBD1
cdr3_nt: TGTGCCAGCTCTCAGACTCGGACAGATACGCAGTATTTT; cdr3_aa: CASSQTRTDTQYF; j_call: TRBJ2-3; v_call: TRBV18; clone_size: .; d_call: .
cdr3_nt: TGTGCCAGTAGTATAGTCCCCGGAGCGCTTCAGCCCCAGCATTTT; cdr3_aa: CASSIVPGALQPQHF; j_call: TRBJ1-5; v_call: TRBV19; clone_size: .; d_call: .
cdr3_nt: TGCGCCAGCAGCCAAGACACTAGCGGGAGAGCTGTCGGGGAGCTGTTTTTT; cdr3_aa: CASSQDTSGRAVGELFF; j_call: TRBJ2-2; v_call: TRBV4-3; clone_size: .; d_call: TRBD2
cdr3_nt: TGTGCCAGCAGCTCACTAGACCGGGGGATCCCCTACGAGCAGTACTTC; cdr3_aa: CASSSLDRGIPYEQYF; j_call: TRBJ2-7; v_call: TRBV11-2; clone_size: .; d_call: .
cdr3_nt: TGTGCCAGCAGCCTGGGGCCCGGGAGAATCACCGGGGAGCTGTTTTTT; cdr3_aa: CASSLGPGRITGELFF; j_call: TRBJ2-2; v_call: TRBV5-4; clone_size: .; d_call: .
cdr3_nt: TGTGCCAGCAGTCGACAGGCGGATCAGCCCCAGCATTTT; cdr3_aa: CASSRQADQPQHF; j_call: TRBJ1-5; v_call: TRBV12-3/TRBV12-4; clone_size: .; d_call: .
cdr3_nt: TGTGCCAGCAGCTTAGGATCTGCCGAGAAGACCCAGTACTTC; cdr3_aa: CASSLGSAEKTQYF; j_call: TRBJ2-5; v_call: TRBV11-2; clone_size: .; d_call: .
cdr3_nt: TGTGCCAGCAGCCACTTAAAGACAGGGCGAAATGGCTACACCTTC; cdr3_aa: CASSHLKTGRNGYTF; j_call: TRBJ1-2; v_call: TRBV14; clone_size: once; d_call: TRBD1
cdr3_nt: TGTGCCAGCAGTGACTCGATAGAACCGACAGATACGCAGTATTTT; cdr3_aa: CASSDSIEPTDTQYF; j_call: TRBJ2-3; v_call: TRBV6-4; clone_size: few; d_call: .
cdr3_nt: TGCAGCGCCACCATTAGCTCTGGAAACACCATATATTTT; cdr3_aa: CSATISSGNTIYF; j_call: TRBJ1-3; v_call: TRBV29-1; clone_size: .; d_call: .
cdr3_nt: TGTGCCAGTAGTTTGATGGGGACAGCGAACACTGAAGCTTTCTTT; cdr3_aa: CASSLMGTANTEAFF; j_call: TRBJ1-1; v_call: TRBV19; clone_size: .; d_call: TRBD1
cdr3_nt: TGCGCCAGCAGCCAAACCCGGGACAGGGCAAACACTGAAGCTTTCTTT; cdr3_aa: CASSQTRDRANTEAFF; j_call: TRBJ1-1; v_call: TRBV4-1; clone_size: .; d_call: TRBD1
cdr3_nt: TGTGCCAGCAGTGAACGGAACTATGGCTACACCTTC; cdr3_aa: CASSERNYGYTF; j_call: TRBJ1-2; v_call: TRBV25-1; clone_size: .; d_call: .
cdr3_nt: TGTGCCAGCAGCCCAACAGGGGGCTGGGAGCAGTACTTC; cdr3_aa: CASSPTGGWEQYF; j_call: TRBJ2-7; v_call: TRBV3-1/TRBV3-2; clone_size: .; d_call: TRBD1